This T cell receptor (beta chain) came from a study of cytomegalovirus exposure and HLA in healthy donors. PCR involved 60 Vbeta and 13 Jbeta primers. The data were produced by immunoSEQ multiplex PCR, yet TCRdb's version contains in-frame clones alone and is incomplete. Of some 180,000 clones in the sample, around 77% are singletons; the top ten hold less than 3.5%. CDR1 is SGHRS, CDR2 YFSETQ, per germline. This CDR3 has 14 residues. V dropped 1 base and J dropped 0 bases, with 8 bases sitting between them. The chain carries TRBV5-1 and TRBJ2-7; D unclear. The TCR sequence derives from a woman younger than 45 in good health and CMV-seronegative. Sequencing was carried out using PBMCs. The CDR3 DNA sequence: TGCGCCAGCAGCTTGAACACCCACTCCTACGAGCAGTACTTC. It encodes CASSLNTHSYEQYF.